This T cell receptor (beta chain) was identified during a study of regulatory T cells in long-lasting Graves disease. Study-wide findings and caveats: Persistent disease was characterized by preferential usage of TRBV28, TRBJ1-2 and TRBJ2-5. Only a small sample size was used, which may have cut accuracy.

Between the trimmed V and J ends, which lost 4 bases and 4 bases, there was a span of 16 bases. The CDR3 covers 15 residues. Germline lookup yields CDR1 SNHLY and CDR2 FYNNEI. Specified time point: persistent/refractory GD, antithyroid drugs over 5 years with positive TRAb. Extracted PBMC RNA gave rise to the TCR library. This clonotype was seen at least ten times. Its antigen remains unidentified. Researchers made TCR beta libraries by using iRepertoire HTBI primers and running Arm-PCR on CDR3 regions. TCRdb re-analysed the multiplex PCR reads in MiXCR, keeping a single row per CDR3 protein. The table shows about 470,000 distinct CDR3 sequences, with 20% to 25% occurring only once.

Specimen: peripheral blood mononuclear cells (PBMCs), collected when the disease was refractory, from a patient treated with antithyroid drugs. The chain uses TRBV2 and TRBJ1-2; D uncertain. The TCR comes from a female donor with Graves disease. The CDR3 DNA follows: TGTGCCAGCAGTGCAATGTTGGAGACGGTCTATGGCTACACCTTC. Encoded protein: CASSAMLETVYGYTF.